This passage covers 28 T cell receptor beta chains from one sample sequenced in a study of regulatory T cells in long-lasting Graves disease. The time point: newly diagnosed GD, antithyroid drugs for less than 3 months. Preparation of the TCR library used RNA extracted from PBMCs. Construction of the TCR beta libraries employed iRepertoire HTBI primers in conjunction with Arm-PCR of CDR3 regions. A single record per CDR3 protein comes from TCRdb applying MiXCR to the multiplex PCR reads. This table holds a few hundred thousand distinct CDR3 sequences, around 15% found once. The same sample was also used in a study of T cells in Graves' hyperthyroidism and ophthalmopathy.

The specimen comprised peripheral blood mononuclear cells (PBMCs), sampled at new diagnosis, from a patient treated with antithyroid drugs. These receptor sequences come from a woman aged 18-29 years with Graves disease.

The chain combines TRBV20-1 with TRBJ2-7; 9 positions match TRBD1. V was pared by 4 bases and J by 6 bases, with 10 bases of the junction left unmatched. Per germline, CDR1 DFQATT and CDR2 SNEGSKA (reference sequence). The CDR3 runs to 14 residues. The CDR3 bases are TGCAGTGCTAATCCCGGGACAGGGATCGCCGAGCAGTACTTC. As protein: CSANPGTGIAEQYF.

Many counts were recorded for this clonotype. The chain combines TRBV10-3 with TRBJ2-4, with D uncertain. The V end lost 2 bases, the J end lost 0 bases, and 8 bases lay between the germline ends. The germline gives CDR1 ENHRY, CDR2 SYGVKD. The CDR3 sequence is 15 residues long. The CDR3 here is CAISEAALAKNIQYF. For the CDR3, the DNA is TGTGCCATCAGTGAGGCCGCCCTAGCCAAAAACATTCAGTACTTC.

The CDR3 spells CSVAYSSENQPQHF. DNA for the CDR3: TGCAGCGTTGCTTACAGCTCGGAGAATCAGCCCCAGCATTTT. The chain joins TRBV29-1 to TRBJ1-5; no reliable D call. There are 14 residues in the CDR3. Germline values: CDR1 SQVTM, CDR2 ANQGSEA. V was cut by 4 bases and J by 4 bases, with 14 bases left in between.

This clonotype was detected a few times. This chain links TRBV19 with TRBJ1-1, with D uncertain. V lost 1 base and J lost 3, with 9 bases in between. This CDR3 contains 14 residues. From germline, CDR1 is LNHDA and CDR2 SQIVND (reference sequence). In nucleotides, the CDR3 is TGTGCCAGTAGTATAGGGGCTGTGGACACTGAAGCTTTCTTT. It codes for CASSIGAVDTEAFF.

This clonotype turned up a few times. This chain joins TRBV5-5 and TRBJ1-2; D gene unclear. Trimming pared 7 bases from V and 8 bases from J, leaving 15 bases between. The germline CDR1 and CDR2 sequences are SGHKS and YYEKEE (reference sequence). There are 12 residues in the CDR3. The CDR3 loop is CASLTVFGGYTF. CDR3 nucleotide sequence: TGTGCCAGCTTGACGGTTTTTGGCGGCTACACCTTC.

A word on this clonotype: A read error is possible here, since a much larger clone lies one base away. The chain has TRBV20-1 and TRBJ2-7, with 10 bases lining up with TRBD2. V shed 6 bases, J shed 7 bases, and the junction held 9 bases outside the gene matches. CDR1 is DFQATT and CDR2 is SNEGSKA in the germline V gene (reference sequence). The CDR3 totals 13 residues. CDR3 protein: CSALAGVAGEQYF. The CDR3 DNA is TGCAGTGCCCTAGCGGGAGTAGCAGGTGAGCAGTACTTC.

About this clonotype: This may come from a read error, since a much larger clone is one base off. The chain employs TRBV7-2 and TRBJ2-7, with 7 bases matching TRBD2. The CDR3 runs to 16 residues. Germline V gene data show CDR1 as SGHTA and CDR2 as FQGNSA. CDR3 loop: CASSSGGGSWGYERYF. CDR3 sequence (DNA): TGTGCCAGCAGCTCTGGGGGGGGGTCCTGGGGGTACGAGCGGTACTTC.

This clonotype came up many times. V gene TRBV20-1 combines with J gene TRBJ2-1; 10 bases map to TRBD1. V lost 2 bases and J lost 3; bases outside the gene matches: 10. Per the germline V gene, CDR1 is DFQATT and CDR2 is SNEGSKA (reference sequence). CDR3 length equals 17 residues. CDR3 residues: CSARSRDRGQIYNEQFF. The DNA for the CDR3 is TGCAGTGCTAGATCCCGGGACAGGGGTCAAATCTACAATGAGCAGTTCTTC.

This clonotype was found a few times. The chain links TRBV2 to TRBJ1-1; D gene uncertain. The length of the CDR3 is 13 residues. Per the germline V gene, CDR1 is SNHLY and CDR2 is FYNNEI. The V end lost 6 bases, the J end lost 5 bases, and 13 bases lay between the germline ends. The CDR3 bases are TGTGCCAGCAGCGAAAACGTGCGGACTGAAGCTTTCTTT. It encodes CASSENVRTEAFF.

This sequence joins TRBV29-1 and TRBJ2-4; D is perhaps TRBD1 or TRBD2 (6 bases each). Germline CDR1 reads SQVTM; CDR2 reads ANQGSEA. This CDR3 is built from 14 residues. Trimming removed 7 bases at V and 7 bases at J, with 20 bases between. CDR3 nucleotides: TGCAGCGCAAATAAAGTGGGGGCGGGGAACATTCAGTACTTC. Protein sequence: CSANKVGAGNIQYF.

This clonotype appeared many times. V usage is TRBV12-3 or TRBV12-4 and J usage is TRBJ2-3; D is possibly TRBD2 (5 bases). The CDR3 loop spans 13 amino acids. Trimming stripped 7 bases from V and 5 bases from J, with 13 bases between. CDR3: CASNLGVRDTQYF. Here the CDR3 DNA reads TGTGCCAGCAACCTGGGAGTCCGAGATACGCAGTATTTT.

This clonotype was seen many times. The chain has TRBV3-1 and TRBJ1-2; D unresolved. Trimming pared 4 bases from V and 7 bases from J, leaving 19 bases between. The CDR3 is made up of 15 amino acids. Per the germline V gene, CDR1 is LGHDT and CDR2 is YNNKEL (reference sequence). CDR3 sequence (DNA): TGTGCCAGCAGCCCAGTCGGGTCTTTGGTCCGTGGCTACACCTTC. This codes for CASSPVGSLVRGYTF.

This clonotype was recorded many times. This chain uses TRBV11-2 with TRBJ1-4; maybe TRBD1 (5 bases). Germline loops: CDR1 SGHAT, CDR2 FQNNGV. V was trimmed by 5 bases and J by 8 bases, leaving 24 bases between them. The CDR3 contains 17 residues. The chain's CDR3 is CASSPSSFRGSGEKLFF. CDR3 in DNA: TGTGCCAGCAGCCCCTCCAGCTTTCGGGGGTCGGGGGAAAAACTGTTTTTT.

The chain employs TRBV12-3 or TRBV12-4 and TRBJ2-7, with 8 bases identical to TRBD2. The CDR3 spans 15 residues. The V and J ends lost 3 bases and 5 bases, in that order; junction bases with no gene match: 9. As DNA, the CDR3 is TGTGCCAGCAGTTTTGGGGGTAGCGGGATGAACGAGCAGTACTTC. Translating gives CASSFGGSGMNEQYF.

This clonotype was counted many times. V gene TRBV6-5 combines with J gene TRBJ2-6, with TRBD2 as a possible D gene (5 bases). This CDR3 has 15 amino acids. The V gene lost 4 bases and the J gene lost 2 bases, with 9 bases spanning the gap. Germline values: CDR1 MNHEY, CDR2 SVGAGI. CDR3 nucleotide sequence: TGTGCCAGCAGTTGGACTGTGGCTGGGGCCAACGTCCTGACTTTC. It encodes CASSWTVAGANVLTF.

At least ten counts were recorded for this clonotype. This chain links TRBV29-1 with TRBJ2-5; the D call may be TRBD1 or TRBD2 (6 bases each). V gave up 3 bases and J gave up 4 bases, with 15 bases separating them. The CDR3 has 14 amino acids. Per germline, CDR1 SQVTM and CDR2 ANQGSEA. CDR3 bases: TGCAGCGTTGATGAGAGGGGGGATCGAGAGACCCAGTACTTC. Its protein is CSVDERGDRETQYF. Complete variable domain (other parts from reference TRBV29-1 and TRBJ2-5): SAVISQKPSRDICQRGTSLTIQCQVDSQVTMMFWYRQQPGQSLTLIATANQGSEATYESGFVIDKFPISRPNLTFSTLTVSNMSPEDSSIYLCSVDERGDRETQYFGPGTRLLVL.

This clonotype has at least ten counts. V usage is TRBV5-1 and J usage is TRBJ2-1, with 7 nucleotides matching TRBD2. Germline CDR1 SGHRS, CDR2 YFSETQ. Germline trimming cut 2 bases from V and 9 bases from J; bases unmatched to any gene: 11. This CDR3 contains 15 residues. This CDR3 is CASSLFGDGRGEQFF. CDR3 in DNA: TGCGCCAGCAGCTTATTTGGAGATGGGAGGGGTGAGCAGTTCTTC.

At least ten counts were recorded for this clonotype. J is TRBJ2-1 and V is TRBV20-1; 10 bases align to TRBD2. The germline V gene has CDR1 DFQATT and CDR2 SNEGSKA (reference sequence). The CDR3 consists of 15 residues. V shed 3 bases, J shed 6 bases, and the junction held 8 bases outside the gene matches. DNA for the CDR3: TGCAGTGCTAGGGGGTACCTAGCGGGAGTCAATGAGCAGTTCTTC. Its protein is CSARGYLAGVNEQFF.

The chain has TRBV5-1 and TRBJ2-1, with TRBD1 matching 9 bases. CDR3 size: 16 residues. Trimming at V came to 4 bases and at J to 13 bases, leaving 18 bases not matched to a gene. CDR1 is SGHRS and CDR2 is YFSETQ in the germline V gene. CDR3 loop: CASSDRDRDVVAIQFF. In DNA, the CDR3 is TGCGCCAGCAGCGACAGGGACAGGGATGTCGTCGCGATTCAGTTCTTC.

The rearrangement uses TRBV28 and TRBJ1-2, with D possibly TRBD1 on 6 matching bases. V was shortened by 6 bases and J by 7 bases, with 9 bases between the two germline ends. CDR1 and CDR2 (germline): MDHEN, SYDVKM. This CDR3 contains 11 residues. This CDR3 is CASRGGFGYTF. In nucleotides, the CDR3 is TGTGCCAGCAGAGGGGGGTTTGGCTACACCTTC.

This clonotype was seen more than once but under ten times. CDR3 residues: CASGKGANNEQFF. In nucleotides, the CDR3 is TGTGCCAGCGGTAAGGGCGCCAACAATGAGCAGTTCTTC. V usage is TRBV11-3 and J usage is TRBJ2-1; D not certain. The V gene lost 8 bases and the J gene lost 5 bases, with 13 bases spanning the gap. Germline CDR1 is SGHNT and CDR2 is YENEEA. This CDR3 is 13 amino acids long.

This clonotype was counted between two and nine times. This clone may be a read error of a much larger clone one base away. The rearrangement uses TRBV11-2 and TRBJ2-5, with a possible D match to TRBD1 (6 bases). The end of the DNA fits TRBJ2-1 better, so the J call may be wrong. CDR3 size: 14 residues. Germline-derived CDR1 and CDR2 are SGHAT and FQNNGV. The CDR3 spells CASSSQGIQETQFF. The CDR3 DNA is TGTGCCAGCAGCTCACAGGGAATCCAAGAGACCCAGTTCTTC.

This clonotype was counted at least ten times. This chain joins TRBV28 and TRBJ2-1; TRBD1 agrees at 9 bases. The V segment lost 6 bases and the J segment 6 bases; nucleotides outside the gene matches: 9. CDR1 and CDR2 (germline): MDHEN, SYDVKM. CDR3 length equals 15 residues. The CDR3 bases are TGTGCCAGCAGCTCTACAGGGGGCGATAGCAATGAGCAGTTCTTC. Protein product: CASSSTGGDSNEQFF.

The sample holds many counts of this clonotype. The chain has TRBV20-1 and TRBJ2-7; 14 bases line up with TRBD2. Losses at the gene ends were 6 bases for V and 3 bases for J; bases not matched to a gene: 10. Germline V gene sequence: CDR1 DFQATT, CDR2 SNEGSKA (reference sequence). This CDR3 spans 16 amino acids. Here the CDR3 reads CSAPGLAGEKGYEQYF. The CDR3 DNA sequence: TGCAGTGCGCCGGGACTAGCGGGAGAGAAGGGCTACGAGCAGTACTTC.

In this sample, this clonotype turned up many times. The chain recombines TRBV18 with TRBJ1-5; unclear D gene. The CDR3 has 17 residues. The germline V and J ends were trimmed by 1 base and 7 bases, with 20 bases remaining between them. Germline V gives CDR1 KGHSH, CDR2 LQKENI. CDR3 in amino acids: CASSPRPLDITGQPQHF. CDR3 bases: TGTGCCAGCTCACCACGCCCTCTCGACATAACGGGCCAGCCCCAGCATTTT.

This clonotype was observed a handful of times. V usage is TRBV5-1 and J usage is TRBJ2-3, with 10 bases fitting TRBD2. Germline V gene lookup returns CDR1 SGHRS and CDR2 YFSETQ. The CDR3 has 17 amino acids. The junction had 8 bases not matched to a gene; V was cut back by 0 bases and J by 4 bases. This chain's CDR3 is CASSLAFGLAGADTQYF. The CDR3 bases are TGCGCCAGCAGCTTGGCCTTTGGGCTAGCGGGAGCAGATACGCAGTATTTT. Combining the CDR3 with reference TRBV5-1 and TRBJ2-3 gives the whole variable domain KAGVTQTPRYLIKTRGQQVTLSCSPISGHRSVSWYQQTPGQGLQFLFEYFSETQRNKGNFPGRFSGRQFSNSRSEMNVSTLELGDSALYLCASSLAFGLAGADTQYFGPGTRLTVL.

The sample holds many counts of this clonotype. This chain connects TRBV10-3 to TRBJ2-3; 9 bases are a match to TRBD2. The CDR3 is 17 amino acids. Germline CDR1 is ENHRY and CDR2 is SYGVKD. V was pared by 0 bases and J by 1 base, with 5 bases of the junction left unmatched. The CDR3 reads CAISESSSGIGTDTQYF. The CDR3, as DNA: TGTGCCATCAGTGAGTCCTCTAGCGGGATCGGCACAGATACGCAGTATTTT.

The V gene is TRBV7-9, the J gene TRBJ2-2; no definite D call. Germline CDR1 SEHNR, CDR2 FQNEAQ (reference sequence). V shed 6 bases and J shed 3 bases, with 8 bases lying between them. The CDR3 loop spans 13 amino acids. The CDR3 region is CASRLQDTGELFF. The CDR3 DNA reads as TGTGCCAGCAGACTTCAGGACACCGGGGAGCTGTTTTTT.